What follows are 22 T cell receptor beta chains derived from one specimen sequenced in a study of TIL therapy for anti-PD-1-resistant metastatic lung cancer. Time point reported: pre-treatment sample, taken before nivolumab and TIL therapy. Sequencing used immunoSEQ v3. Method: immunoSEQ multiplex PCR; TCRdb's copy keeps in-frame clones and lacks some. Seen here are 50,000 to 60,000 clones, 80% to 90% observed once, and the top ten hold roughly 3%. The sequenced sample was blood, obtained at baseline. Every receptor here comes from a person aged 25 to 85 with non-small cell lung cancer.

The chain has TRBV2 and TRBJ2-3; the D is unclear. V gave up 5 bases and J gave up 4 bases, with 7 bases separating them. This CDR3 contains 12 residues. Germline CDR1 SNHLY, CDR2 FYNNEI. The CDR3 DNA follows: TGTGCCAGCAGTTCCCTTTCAGATACGCAGTATTTT. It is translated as CASSSLSDTQYF.

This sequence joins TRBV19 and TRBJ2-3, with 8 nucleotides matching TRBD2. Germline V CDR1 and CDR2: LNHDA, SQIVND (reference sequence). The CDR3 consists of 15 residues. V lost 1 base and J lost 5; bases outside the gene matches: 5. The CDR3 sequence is CASSIGGGRRDTQYF. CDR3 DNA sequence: TGTGCCAGTAGTATAGGGGGCGGGAGGAGAGATACGCAGTATTTT.

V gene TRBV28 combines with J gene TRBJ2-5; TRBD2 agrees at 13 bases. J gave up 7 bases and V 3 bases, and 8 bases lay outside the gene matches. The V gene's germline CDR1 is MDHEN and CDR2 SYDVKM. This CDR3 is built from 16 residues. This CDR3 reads CASSLPTSGRLPTQYF. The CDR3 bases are TGTGCCAGCAGTTTGCCGACTAGCGGGAGGCTACCGACCCAGTACTTC. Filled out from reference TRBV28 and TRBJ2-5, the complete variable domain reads DVKVTQSSRYLVKRTGEKVFLECVQDMDHENMFWYRQDPGLGLRLIYFSYDVKMKEKGDIPEGYSVSREKKERFSLILESASTNQTSMYLCASSLPTSGRLPTQYFGPGTRLLVL.

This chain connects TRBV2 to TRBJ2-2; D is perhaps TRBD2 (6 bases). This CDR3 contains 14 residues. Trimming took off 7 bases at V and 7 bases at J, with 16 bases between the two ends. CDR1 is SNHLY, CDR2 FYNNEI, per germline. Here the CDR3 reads CASMETRSGGELFF. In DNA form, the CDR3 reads TGTGCCAGCATGGAGACTAGAAGCGGCGGGGAGCTGTTTTTT.

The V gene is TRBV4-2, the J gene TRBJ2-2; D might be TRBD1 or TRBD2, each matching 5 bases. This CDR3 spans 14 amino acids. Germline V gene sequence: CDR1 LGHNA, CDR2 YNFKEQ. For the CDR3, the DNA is TGTGCGGGACGAGGACATACGAACACCGGGGAGCTGTTTTTT. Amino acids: CAGRGHTNTGELFF.

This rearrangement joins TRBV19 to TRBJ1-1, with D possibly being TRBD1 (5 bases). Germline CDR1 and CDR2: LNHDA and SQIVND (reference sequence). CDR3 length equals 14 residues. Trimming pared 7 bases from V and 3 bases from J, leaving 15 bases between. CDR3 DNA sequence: TGTGCCAGTAATGACCCAGGGCTGTACACTGAAGCTTTCTTT. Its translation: CASNDPGLYTEAFF.

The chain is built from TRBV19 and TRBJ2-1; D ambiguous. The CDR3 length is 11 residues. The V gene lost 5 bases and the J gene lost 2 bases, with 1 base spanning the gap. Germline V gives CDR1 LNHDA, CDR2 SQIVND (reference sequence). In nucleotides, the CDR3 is TGTGCCAGTAGTGCCTACAATGAGCAGTTCTTC. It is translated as CASSAYNEQFF.

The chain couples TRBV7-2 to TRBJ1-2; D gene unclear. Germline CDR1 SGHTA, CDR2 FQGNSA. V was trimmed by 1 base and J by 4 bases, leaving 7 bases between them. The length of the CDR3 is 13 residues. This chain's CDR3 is CASSLGVGYGYTF. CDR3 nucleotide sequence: TGTGCCAGCAGCTTAGGGGTCGGCTATGGCTACACCTTC.

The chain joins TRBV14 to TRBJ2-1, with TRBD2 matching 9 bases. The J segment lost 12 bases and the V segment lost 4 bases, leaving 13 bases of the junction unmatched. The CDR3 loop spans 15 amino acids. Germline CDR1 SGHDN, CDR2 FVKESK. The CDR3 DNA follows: TGTGCCAGCAGCCCCCAGGGCGGGAGGGGATTTTGGCAGTTCTTC. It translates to CASSPQGGRGFWQFF.

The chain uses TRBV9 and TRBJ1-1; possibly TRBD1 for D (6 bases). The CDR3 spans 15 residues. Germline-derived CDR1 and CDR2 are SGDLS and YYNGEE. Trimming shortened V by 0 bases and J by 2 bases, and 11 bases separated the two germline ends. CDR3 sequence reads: CASSVDSDRNTEAFF. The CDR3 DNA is TGTGCCAGCAGCGTAGATTCGGACAGAAACACTGAAGCTTTCTTT.

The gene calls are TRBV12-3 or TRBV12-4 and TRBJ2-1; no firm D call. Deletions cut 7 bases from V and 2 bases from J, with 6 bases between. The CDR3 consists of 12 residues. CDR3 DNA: TGTGCCAGCACCGCGGCCTACAATGAGCAGTTCTTC. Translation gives CASTAAYNEQFF.

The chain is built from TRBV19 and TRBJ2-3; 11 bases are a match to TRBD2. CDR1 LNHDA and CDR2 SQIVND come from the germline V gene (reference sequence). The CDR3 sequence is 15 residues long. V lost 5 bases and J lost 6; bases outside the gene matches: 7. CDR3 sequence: CASSEILAGADTQYF. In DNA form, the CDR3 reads TGTGCCAGTAGTGAAATACTAGCGGGGGCCGATACGCAGTATTTT.

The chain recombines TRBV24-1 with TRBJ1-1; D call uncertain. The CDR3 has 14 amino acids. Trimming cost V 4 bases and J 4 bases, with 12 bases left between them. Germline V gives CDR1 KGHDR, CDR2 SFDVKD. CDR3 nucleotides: TGTGCCACCAGTGACGACCAAAGTGGCACTGAAGCTTTCTTT. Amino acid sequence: CATSDDQSGTEAFF.

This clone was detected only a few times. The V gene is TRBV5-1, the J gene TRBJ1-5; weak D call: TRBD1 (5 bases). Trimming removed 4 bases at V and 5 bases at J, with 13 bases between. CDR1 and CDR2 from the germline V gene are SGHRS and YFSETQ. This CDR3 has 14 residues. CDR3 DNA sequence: TGCGCCAGCAGCCCCACCGGGGCAGATCAGCCCCAGCATTTT. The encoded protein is CASSPTGADQPQHF.

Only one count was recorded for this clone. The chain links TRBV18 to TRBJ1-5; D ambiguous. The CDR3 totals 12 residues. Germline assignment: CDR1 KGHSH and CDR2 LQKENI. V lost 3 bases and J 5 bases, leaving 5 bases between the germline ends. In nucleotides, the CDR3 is TGTGCCAGCTCACCGAGTGATCAGCCCCAGCATTTT. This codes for CASSPSDQPQHF.

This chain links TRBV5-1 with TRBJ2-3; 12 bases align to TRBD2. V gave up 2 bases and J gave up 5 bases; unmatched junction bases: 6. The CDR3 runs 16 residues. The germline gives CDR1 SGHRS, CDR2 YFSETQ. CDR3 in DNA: TGCGCCAGCAGCTTTGCTAGCGGGAGGGCCTTAGATACGCAGTATTTT. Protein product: CASSFASGRALDTQYF.

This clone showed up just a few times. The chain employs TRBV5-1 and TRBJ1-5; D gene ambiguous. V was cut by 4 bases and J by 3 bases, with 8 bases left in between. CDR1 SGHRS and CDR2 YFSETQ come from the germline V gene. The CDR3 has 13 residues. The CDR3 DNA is TGCGCCAGCAGCCCCGAGGCCAATCAGCCCCAGCATTTT. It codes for CASSPEANQPQHF.

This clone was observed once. CDR3: CASTAGASYEQYF. CDR3 sequence (DNA): TGTGCCAGTACCGCGGGAGCATCCTACGAGCAGTACTTC. This rearrangement joins TRBV19 to TRBJ2-7; 7 nucleotides line up with TRBD2. The CDR3 contains 13 residues. Germline CDR1 reads LNHDA; CDR2 reads SQIVND (reference sequence). Trimming cost V 7 bases and J 1 base; bases outside gene matches: 4.

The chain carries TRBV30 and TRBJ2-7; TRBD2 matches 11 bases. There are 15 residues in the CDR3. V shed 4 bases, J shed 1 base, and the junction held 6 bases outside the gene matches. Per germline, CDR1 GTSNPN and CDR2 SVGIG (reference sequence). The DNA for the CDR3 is TGTGCCTGGACCCCTGGGACTAGCGGTTCCTACGAGCAGTACTTC. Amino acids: CAWTPGTSGSYEQYF. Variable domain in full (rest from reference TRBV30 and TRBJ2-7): SQTIHQWPATLVQPVGSPLSLECTVEGTSNPNLYWYRQAAGRGLQLLFYSVGIGQISSEVPQNLSASRPQDRQFILSSKKLLLSDSGFYLCAWTPGTSGSYEQYFGPGTRLTVT.

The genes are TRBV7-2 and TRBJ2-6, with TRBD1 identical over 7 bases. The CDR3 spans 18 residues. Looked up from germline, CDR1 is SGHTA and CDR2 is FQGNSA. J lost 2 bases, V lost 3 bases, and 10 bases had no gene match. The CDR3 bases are TGTGCCAGCAGCTTGAGGACAGGCTCGGGCCCTGGGGCCAACGTCCTGACTTTC. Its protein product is CASSLRTGSGPGANVLTF.

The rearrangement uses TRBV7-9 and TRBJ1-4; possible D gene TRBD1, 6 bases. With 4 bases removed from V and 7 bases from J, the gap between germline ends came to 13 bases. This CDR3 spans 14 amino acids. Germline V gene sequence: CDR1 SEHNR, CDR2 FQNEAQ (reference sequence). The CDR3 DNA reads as TGTGCCAGCAGCTACAGGGATAGCAGTGAAAAACTGTTTTTT. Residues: CASSYRDSSEKLFF.

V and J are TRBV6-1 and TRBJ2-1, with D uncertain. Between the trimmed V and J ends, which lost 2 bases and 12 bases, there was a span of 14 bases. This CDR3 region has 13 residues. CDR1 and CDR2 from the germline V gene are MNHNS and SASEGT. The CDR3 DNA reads TGTGCCAGCAGTGAACGGCGGCTCTCAGTGCAGTTCTTC. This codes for CASSERRLSVQFF.